This section outlines one TCR beta chain sequence together with its context. Its antigen is unidentified. Other DNA variants within this sample encode the same CDR3. This specimen belongs to a study of shared clonotypes between healthy human individuals. General study results and limits: Some naive CD4 clonotypes, around 5%, turned up in common across a handful of donors.

An assay was performed, and its level was deep. Per the original methods: Junction-only sequences without quality scores were provided by ImmunoSEQ, so filtering was different. Libraries were prepared by immunoSEQ multiplex PCR; TCRdb keeps only in-frame clonotypes and omits some of them. V and J calls and clone size come straight from that table; D and trimming were deduced from the DNA. This table has approximately 2.3 million clones, 90% to 95% appearing once. Healthy adults negative for HIV, lacking recent acute infections or vaccinations, served as donors. Germline V gene sequence: CDR1 SGHRS, CDR2 YFSETQ. This CDR3 spans 14 amino acids. Between the trimmed V and J ends, which lost 3 bases and 5 bases, there was a span of 14 bases.

The TCR comes from a man younger than 35 in good health. Some clones in this sample may be carry-over from other donors' samples. Specimen: naive CD4+ T cells from PBMCs. The subset here: CD45RA+ positively selected. This chain uses TRBV5-1 with TRBJ2-5; D is perhaps TRBD2 (6 bases). The CDR3 bases are TGCGCCAGCAGCTCCTCCGGGGGTACGGAGACCCAGTACTTC. Protein sequence: CASSSSGGTETQYF.